Following are 28 T cell receptor beta chains from one sample sequenced in a study of glioma-infiltrating T cells. Using RNA template, CDR3s of TCR alpha and beta were amplified with iRepertoire arm-PCR. TCRdb ran MiXCR on the multiplex PCR reads and lists one entry per CDR3 protein. Here the sample spans around 140,000 distinct CDR3 sequences, approximately 40% being singletons. Sequenced sample: glioma tissue, nonneoplastic brain tissue, or PBMCs (not recorded which). These receptors were collected from a human donor with low-grade glioma or glioblastoma, undergoing nonglioma brain surgery, or in good health (not recorded which).

The CDR3 DNA is TGTGCCAGCAGCTTAGACGAGTCGGAAAAACTGTTTTTT. The encoded protein is CASSLDESEKLFF. V is TRBV7-9 and J is TRBJ1-4; no firm D call. Germline CDR1 is SEHNR and CDR2 is FQNEAQ (reference sequence). The CDR3 loop spans 13 amino acids. V gave up 1 base and J gave up 8 bases, with 8 bases separating them.

V usage is TRBV6-1 and J usage is TRBJ2-1, with a weak D call TRBD1 (6 bases). Germline assignment: CDR1 MNHNS and CDR2 SASEGT. This CDR3 has 16 residues. V lost 5 bases to trimming and J lost 2 bases, with 16 bases between them. In nucleotides, the CDR3 is TGTGCCAGCAGTCCCGACAGGCGGAGCCCCTACAATGAGCAGTTCTTC. Protein: CASSPDRRSPYNEQFF.

This clonotype was recorded many times. The chain links TRBV28 to TRBJ1-1; D not certain. V dropped 9 bases and J dropped 0 bases, with 8 bases sitting between them. The V gene's germline CDR1 is MDHEN and CDR2 SYDVKM. This CDR3 region has 12 residues. The CDR3: CASAPMNTEAFF. For the CDR3, the DNA is TGTGCCAGTGCCCCCATGAACACTGAAGCTTTCTTT. The full variable domain, its missing parts supplied by reference TRBV28 and TRBJ1-1, is DVKVTQSSRYLVKRTGEKVFLECVQDMDHENMFWYRQDPGLGLRLIYFSYDVKMKEKGDIPEGYSVSREKKERFSLILESASTNQTSMYLCASAPMNTEAFFGQGTRLTVV.

The chain combines TRBV12-3 or TRBV12-4 with TRBJ2-1, with 13 bases fitting TRBD2. V was pared by 5 bases and J by 12 bases, with 10 bases of the junction left unmatched. The CDR3 contains 15 residues. Here the CDR3 DNA reads TGTGCCAGCAGTCCACCCGGGACTAGCGGGAACCGGCAGTTCTTC. As protein: CASSPPGTSGNRQFF.

This chain links TRBV7-2 with TRBJ2-4; D is uncertain. This CDR3 has 12 amino acids. The V gene lost 1 base and the J gene lost 3 bases, with 1 base spanning the gap. From germline, CDR1 is SGHTA and CDR2 FQGNSA. The CDR3 loop reads CASSLVKNIQYF. The CDR3 bases are TGTGCCAGCAGCTTAGTCAAAAACATTCAGTACTTC.

In this sample, this clonotype turned up once. V usage is TRBV11-2 and J usage is TRBJ2-7; TRBD1 matches 8 bases. The trim removed 5 bases at V and 4 bases at J, leaving 10 bases unmatched. Germline V gene data show CDR1 as SGHAT and CDR2 as FQNNGV. CDR3 length equals 15 residues. The CDR3 here is CASSPLDRAGYEQYF. CDR3 DNA sequence: TGTGCCAGCAGCCCATTGGACAGGGCAGGATACGAGCAGTACTTC.

The chain recombines TRBV6-2 or TRBV6-3 with TRBJ1-1, with D unresolved. The CDR3 contains 12 residues. Germline lookup yields CDR1 MNHEY and CDR2 SVGEGT. The V and J ends lost 6 bases and 7 bases respectively, with 12 bases between them. CDR3 sequence (DNA): TGTGCCAGCAGCCCCGGCCGGTTTGAAGCTTTCTTT. Its translation is CASSPGRFEAFF.

In the case of this clonotype: One end of the junction does not line up with germline, which may come from a read error. The chain recombines TRBV4-3 with TRBJ2-1, with 9 bases lining up with TRBD1. CDR1 and CDR2 (germline): LGHNA, YSLEER. The length of the CDR3 is 16 residues. DNA for the CDR3: TGCGCCAGCAGCCAGTACCGGACAGGGGCCTACAATGAGGAGTTCTTC. Translating it yields CASSQYRTGAYNEEFF.

The gene calls are TRBV29-1 and TRBJ2-3; D ambiguous. The V end lost 0 bases, the J end lost 4 bases, and 8 bases lay between the germline ends. The CDR3 extends over 13 amino acids. Germline CDR1 reads SQVTM; CDR2 reads ANQGSEA. In nucleotides, the CDR3 is TGCAGCGTTGAAGATCTTCAGTCAGATACGCAGTATTTT. It translates to CSVEDLQSDTQYF.

This clonotype showed up just a few times. The V and J genes are TRBV6-2 or TRBV6-3 and TRBJ2-3; 14 nucleotides line up with TRBD2. This CDR3 has 18 amino acids. The germline gives CDR1 MNHEY, CDR2 SVGEGT. Unmatched junction bases numbered 10, after V lost 4 bases and J lost 4 bases. The CDR3 nucleotides are TGTGCCAGCAGTTCCCCTAGACTAGCGGGAGGGCCATCAGATACGCAGTATTTT. This translates into CASSSPRLAGGPSDTQYF.

V is TRBV27 and J is TRBJ1-1; 7 bases agree with TRBD1. The junction had 9 bases not matched to a gene; V was cut back by 4 bases and J by 4 bases. The CDR3 has 15 residues. Germline CDR1 reads MNHEY; CDR2 reads SMNVEV (reference sequence). Here the CDR3 DNA reads TGTGCCAGCAGTTCCGGACAGGCCGGGGGCACTGAAGCTTTCTTT. Protein sequence: CASSSGQAGGTEAFF.

The gene calls are TRBV20-1 and TRBJ2-1; D assignment may be TRBD1 or TRBD2 (5 bases each). Germline CDR1 is DFQATT and CDR2 is SNEGSKA (reference sequence). The V gene lost 4 bases and the J gene lost 5 bases, with 15 bases spanning the gap. CDR3 length: 14 residues. CDR3 region: CSATTTWGNNEQFF. In DNA, the CDR3 is TGCAGTGCTACCACCACCTGGGGGAACAATGAGCAGTTCTTC.

For this clonotype: At one end, the junction sequence differs from germline, possibly due to a read error. The chain uses TRBV6-2 or TRBV6-3 and TRBJ1-5; D is ambiguous. The CDR3 runs 16 residues. Per germline, CDR1 MNHEY and CDR2 SVGEGT. CDR3 in amino acids: CASSYSEGVGNKPQHF. The CDR3 coding sequence is TGTGCCAGCAGTTACTCGGAGGGAGTAGGCAATAAGCCCCAGCATTTT.

This clonotype was seen at least ten times. The gene calls are TRBV28 and TRBJ1-5; maybe TRBD1 (5 bases). This CDR3 spans 16 amino acids. Germline V gene data show CDR1 as MDHEN and CDR2 as SYDVKM. Trimming left V 11 bases short and J 0 bases short, with 20 bases between. CDR3 in DNA: TGTGCCGAACAGAGTGGACAAGGTTATAGCAATCAGCCCCAGCATTTT. Residues: CAEQSGQGYSNQPQHF.

The genes are TRBV12-3 or TRBV12-4 and TRBJ2-1; the D is unclear. V gave up 3 bases and J gave up 10 bases, with 16 bases separating them. The CDR3 loop spans 14 amino acids. The CDR3 reads CASSFRSPLYEQFF. The CDR3 DNA follows: TGTGCCAGCAGTTTTCGGTCTCCCCTCTACGAGCAGTTCTTC.

This clonotype was observed a few times. This chain connects TRBV11-2 to TRBJ2-7, with D tentatively TRBD2 (6 bases). Per the germline V gene, CDR1 is SGHAT and CDR2 is FQNNGV. V lost 0 bases to trimming and J lost 4 bases, with 13 bases between them. The CDR3 length is 15 residues. The CDR3 coding sequence is TGTGCCAGCAGCTTAGAAGTCGGGGGAGCGTACGAGCAGTACTTC. Its translation: CASSLEVGGAYEQYF.

This clonotype appeared a few times. This chain uses TRBV28 with TRBJ2-5; weak D call: TRBD2 (5 bases). CDR3 length: 14 residues. V lost 4 bases and J 4 bases, leaving 13 bases between the germline ends. In germline, CDR1 is MDHEN, CDR2 SYDVKM. The CDR3 sequence is CASSYRGPIETQYF. In DNA, the CDR3 is TGTGCCAGCAGTTACCGCGGGCCGATAGAGACCCAGTACTTC. The full variable domain, its missing parts supplied by reference TRBV28 and TRBJ2-5, is DVKVTQSSRYLVKRTGEKVFLECVQDMDHENMFWYRQDPGLGLRLIYFSYDVKMKEKGDIPEGYSVSREKKERFSLILESASTNQTSMYLCASSYRGPIETQYFGPGTRLLVL.

This clonotype turned up a few times. The chain recombines TRBV10-3 with TRBJ1-5; no clear D. Germline CDR1 ENHRY, CDR2 SYGVKD. The CDR3 has 13 residues. V dropped 0 bases and J dropped 7 bases, with 7 bases sitting between them. The CDR3 loop is CAISESRRQPQHF. CDR3 DNA: TGTGCCATCAGTGAGTCGAGAAGGCAGCCCCAGCATTTT.

The V call is TRBV4-1, the J call TRBJ2-5, with TRBD2 identical over 14 bases. Looked up from germline, CDR1 is MGHRA and CDR2 is YSYEKL. This CDR3 has 18 amino acids. Unmatched junction bases numbered 9, after V lost 0 bases and J lost 6 bases. CDR3 loop: CASSQEDIGLAGGKTQYF. The DNA of the CDR3 is TGCGCCAGCAGCCAAGAAGACATTGGACTAGCGGGGGGTAAGACCCAGTACTTC.

Only a few counts were recorded for this clonotype. The chain employs TRBV7-2 and TRBJ1-1; D perhaps matches TRBD1 (6 bases). This CDR3 is built from 13 residues. Germline-derived CDR1 and CDR2 are SGHTA and FQGNSA. V lost 7 bases, J lost 5 bases, and 14 bases lay in between. CDR3 in amino acids: CASTQAGETEAFF. The CDR3 DNA is TGTGCCAGCACCCAAGCAGGGGAGACTGAAGCTTTCTTT.

In its sample, this clonotype was seen a few times. The V call is TRBV10-3, the J call TRBJ1-5; 10 nucleotides align to TRBD1. Per germline, CDR1 ENHRY and CDR2 SYGVKD. CDR3 length: 14 residues. The J segment lost 6 bases and the V segment lost 5 bases, leaving 4 bases of the junction unmatched. CDR3 region: CAISTGQGSQPQHF. The CDR3 DNA sequence: TGTGCCATCAGTACGGGACAGGGGAGTCAGCCCCAGCATTTT.

The chain uses TRBV4-3 and TRBJ2-3; possibly TRBD1 or TRBD2 for D (6 bases each). Trimming removed 3 bases from V and 6 bases from J, with 10 bases in between. Germline CDR1 reads LGHNA; CDR2 reads YSLEER. This CDR3 contains 13 residues. The CDR3 nucleotides read TGCGCCAGCAGCCAGACGGGGGCTGATACGCAGTATTTT. Amino acids: CASSQTGADTQYF.

The chain recombines TRBV6-1 with TRBJ2-7, with 8 bases aligning to TRBD1. Germline CDR1 MNHNS, CDR2 SASEGT. V lost 5 bases and J lost 4; bases outside the gene matches: 4. The CDR3 loop spans 13 amino acids. The chain's CDR3 is CASSYTGGYEQYF. The CDR3 bases are TGTGCCAGCAGTTATACAGGGGGATACGAGCAGTACTTC.

This clonotype occurred a few times. One end of the junction does not line up with germline, which may come from a read error. The V call is TRBV7-6, the J call TRBJ2-3; TRBD1 matches 8 bases. Germline V lookup: CDR1 SGHVS, CDR2 FNYEAQ. CDR3 length: 14 residues. The CDR3, as DNA: TGTGCCCGCAGCGTACGACAGGGGTCAGATACGCAGTATTTT. Translation gives CARSVRQGSDTQYF.

V usage is TRBV18 and J usage is TRBJ1-1; D is undetermined. This CDR3 spans 13 amino acids. V lost 3 bases to trimming and J lost 1 base, with 6 bases between them. Germline V gene lookup returns CDR1 KGHSH and CDR2 LQKENI. CDR3 amino acids: CASSPDSNTEAFF. The CDR3 nucleotides read TGTGCCAGCTCACCCGACTCGAACACTGAAGCTTTCTTT.

The rearrangement joins TRBV5-4 to TRBJ2-5; D possibly corresponds to TRBD2 (5 bases). The germline V and J ends were trimmed by 3 bases and 5 bases, with 17 bases remaining between them. Germline V gene data show CDR1 as SGHNT and CDR2 as YYREEE (reference sequence). The length of the CDR3 is 15 residues. The CDR3 DNA reads TGTGCCAGCAGCTCCCGATGGGCCAGAGGGGAGACCCAGTACTTC. This translates into CASSSRWARGETQYF. Using reference TRBV5-4 and TRBJ2-5 for the parts outside the CDR3, the full variable domain is ETGVTQSPTHLIKTRGQQVTLRCSSQSGHNTVSWYQQALGQGPQFIFQYYREEENGRGNFPPRFSGLQFPNYSSELNVNALELDDSALYLCASSSRWARGETQYFGPGTRLLVL.

This clonotype was seen a handful of times. V usage is TRBV12-3 or TRBV12-4 and J usage is TRBJ1-2, with 11 bases matching TRBD1. The CDR3 is 15 amino acids. J was trimmed by 4 bases and V by 6 bases; bases with no gene match: 7. This chain's CDR3 is CASSARDRGTYGYTF. For the CDR3, the DNA is TGTGCCAGCAGCGCCCGGGACAGGGGGACCTATGGCTACACCTTC.

In this sample, this clonotype turned up a few times. The chain employs TRBV15 and TRBJ2-7; 15 nucleotides match TRBD2. This CDR3 contains 17 residues. J was trimmed by 2 bases and V by 5 bases; bases with no gene match: 7. From germline, CDR1 is LNHNV and CDR2 YYDKDF (reference sequence). The DNA of the CDR3 is TGTGCCACCAGCGGGACTAGCGGGAGGAGCAACCCCTACGAGCAGTACTTC. Translated, it gives CATSGTSGRSNPYEQYF.